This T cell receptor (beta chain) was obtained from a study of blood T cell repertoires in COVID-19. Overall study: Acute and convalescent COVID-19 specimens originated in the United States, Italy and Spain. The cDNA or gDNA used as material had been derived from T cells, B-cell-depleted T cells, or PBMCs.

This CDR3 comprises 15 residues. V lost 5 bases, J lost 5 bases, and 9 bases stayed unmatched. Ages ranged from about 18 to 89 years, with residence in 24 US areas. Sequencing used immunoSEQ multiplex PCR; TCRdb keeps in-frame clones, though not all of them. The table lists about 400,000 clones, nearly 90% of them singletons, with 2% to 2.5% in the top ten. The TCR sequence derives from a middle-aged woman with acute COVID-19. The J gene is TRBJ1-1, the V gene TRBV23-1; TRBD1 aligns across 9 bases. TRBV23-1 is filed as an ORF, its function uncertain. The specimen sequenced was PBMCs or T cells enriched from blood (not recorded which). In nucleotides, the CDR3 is TGCGCCAGCAGTTATACTGGGACAGGGCGAACTGAAGCTTTCTTT. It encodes CASSYTGTGRTEAFF.